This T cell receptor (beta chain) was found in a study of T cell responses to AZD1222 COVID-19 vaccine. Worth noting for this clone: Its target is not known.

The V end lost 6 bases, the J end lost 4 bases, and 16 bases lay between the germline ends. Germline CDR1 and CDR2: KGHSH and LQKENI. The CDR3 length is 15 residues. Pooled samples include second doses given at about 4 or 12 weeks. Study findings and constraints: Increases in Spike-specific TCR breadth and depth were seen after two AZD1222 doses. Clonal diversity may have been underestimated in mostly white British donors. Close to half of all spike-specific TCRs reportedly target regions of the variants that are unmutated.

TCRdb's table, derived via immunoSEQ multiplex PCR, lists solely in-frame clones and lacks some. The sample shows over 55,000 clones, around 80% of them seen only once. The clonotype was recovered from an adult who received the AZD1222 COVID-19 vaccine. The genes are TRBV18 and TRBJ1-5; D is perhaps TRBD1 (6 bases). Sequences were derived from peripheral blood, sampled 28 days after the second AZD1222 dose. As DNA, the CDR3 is TGTGCCAGCTCGTCAGGGGCGAGCGGAAATCAGCCCCAGCATTTT. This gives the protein CASSSGASGNQPQHF. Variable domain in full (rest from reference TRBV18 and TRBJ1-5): NAGVMQNPRHLVRRRGQEARLRCSPMKGHSHVYWYRQLPEEGLKFMVYLQKENIIDESGMPKERFSAEFPKEGPSILRIQQVVRGDSAAYFCASSSGASGNQPQHFGDGTRLSIL.